Listed below are T cell receptor beta chains from one sample, sequenced in a study of shared clonotypes between healthy human individuals. Using immunoSEQ multiplex PCR, the repertoire was profiled, and TCRdb retains in-frame clones only, with some absent. The data show about half a million clones, with approximately 85% seen just once and roughly 13% held by the top ten. Sequenced: PBMCs. Every receptor here comes from a woman in her thirties or forties in good health. Some clones in this sample may be carry-over from other donors' samples. CDR3s include the opening cysteine and the closing phenylalanine or tryptophan. A D gene is named only where the DNA matches it firmly. Clone size, where shown, is once, few, many, or a class for clones that have expanded.

TRBJ1-5,NA,few,TRBV15,CATSFHRDQPQHF,TGTGCCACCAGCTTTCACAGGGATCAGCCCCAGCATTTT
TRBJ2-3,NA,once,TRBV4-2,CASSQPGTQYF,TGTGCCAGCAGCCAACCGGGAACGCAGTATTTT
TRBJ2-5,NA,NA,TRBV7-9,CASGRPEETQYF,TGTGCCAGCGGTCGCCCCGAGGAGACCCAGTACTTC
TRBJ2-7,TRBD2,NA,TRBV19,CASSTSTSGSTSSEQYF,TGTGCCAGTAGTACATCGACTAGCGGGAGTACCTCCAGCGAGCAGTACTTC
TRBJ2-3,TRBD1,NA,TRBV7-3,CASSLGQGTDTQYF,TGTGCCAGCAGTCTGGGACAGGGCACAGATACGCAGTATTTT
TRBJ2-1,NA,few,TRBV21-1,CASSARLAGGPIYEQFF,TGTGCCAGCAGCGCCCGACTAGCGGGAGGGCCTATCTATGAGCAGTTCTTC
TRBJ1-2,NA,NA,TRBV6-5,CASSYTLTQMDGYTF,TGTGCCAGCAGTTACACCTTGACTCAGATGGATGGCTACACCTTC
TRBJ1-4,NA,NA,TRBV7-9,CASSPRALNEKLFF,TGTGCCAGCAGCCCTCGGGCCCTCAATGAAAAACTGTTTTTT
TRBJ1-4,NA,NA,TRBV19,CASSPPRSGEKLFF,TGTGCCAGCAGTCCCCCCAGATCGGGTGAAAAACTGTTTTTT
TRBJ2-7,NA,NA,TRBV28,CASTGVGVTSYEQYF,TGTGCCAGCACCGGAGTAGGGGTCACCTCCTACGAGCAGTACTTC
TRBJ2-7,NA,NA,TRBV19,CASRNRNPPYEQYF,TGTGCCAGTAGGAACAGGAATCCCCCCTACGAGCAGTACTTC
TRBJ1-5,NA,NA,TRBV6-5,CASSYSTSGNQPQHF,TGTGCCAGCAGTTACTCGACGTCGGGTAATCAGCCCCAGCATTTT
TRBJ1-1,NA,NA,TRBV7-9,CASSSPPGTEAFF,TGTGCCAGCAGCTCCCCCCCCGGCACTGAAGCTTTCTTT
TRBJ2-3,TRBD1,NA,TRBV7-2,CASSLRQGAPGTDTQYF,TGTGCCAGCAGCCTACGACAGGGGGCGCCTGGCACAGATACGCAGTATTTT
TRBJ2-6,NA,few,TRBV7-9,CASSLAAWDSGANVLTF,TGTGCCAGCAGCTTAGCCGCCTGGGACTCTGGGGCCAACGTCCTGACTTTC
TRBJ1-4,NA,NA,TRBV30,CAWSGGPNEKLFF,TGTGCCTGGAGTGGAGGGCCCAATGAAAAACTGTTTTTT
TRBJ1-3,NA,NA,TRBV4-2,CASSRPRYQSSGNTIYF,TGTGCCAGCAGCCGCCCCAGGTACCAGAGCTCTGGAAACACCATATATTTT
TRBJ1-2,NA,NA,TRBV27,CASSLSGSYGYTF,TGTGCCAGCAGTTTATCGGGGTCATATGGCTACACCTTC
TRBJ2-7,NA,NA,TRBV28,CASSLVAGTYEQYF,TGTGCCAGCAGTTTAGTCGCAGGGACCTACGAGCAGTACTTC
TRBJ1-2,TRBD1,NA,TRBV6-6,CASSPGTGGKGGYTF,TGTGCCAGCAGTCCCGGGACAGGGGGCAAGGGTGGCTACACCTTC
TRBJ2-1,NA,NA,TRBV21-1,CASSREGLTYNEQFF,TGTGCCAGCAGCAGAGAGGGCCTCACCTACAATGAGCAGTTCTTC
TRBJ2-4,NA,NA,TRBV5-1,CASSSRAAGDIQYF,TGCGCCAGCAGCTCAAGGGCCGCTGGGGACATTCAGTACTTC